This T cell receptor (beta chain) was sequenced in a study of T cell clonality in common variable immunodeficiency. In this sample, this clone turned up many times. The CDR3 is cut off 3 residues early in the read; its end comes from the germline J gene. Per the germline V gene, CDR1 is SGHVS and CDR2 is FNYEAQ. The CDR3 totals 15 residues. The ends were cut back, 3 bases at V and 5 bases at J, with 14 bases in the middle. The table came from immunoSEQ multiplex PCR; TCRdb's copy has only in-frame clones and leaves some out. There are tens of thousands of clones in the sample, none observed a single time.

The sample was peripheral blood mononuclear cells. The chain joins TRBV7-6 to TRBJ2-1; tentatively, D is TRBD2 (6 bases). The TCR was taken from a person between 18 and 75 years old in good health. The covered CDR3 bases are TGTGCCAGCAGCTTCAGTCGGGGAGGTCACAATGAG. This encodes CASSFSRGGHNE. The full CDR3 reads CASSFSRGGHNEQFF.